The 7 T cell receptor beta chains below were found in one sample sequenced in a study of control samples from healthy donors and cancer patients. The assay was immunoSEQ multiplex PCR, and TCRdb's table has in-frame clones only and misses some. The data contain around 150,000 clones, 89% of them singletons. The sequenced sample was blood. These receptors were obtained from a man aged 25 to 40 in good health.

The chain uses TRBV18 and TRBJ1-2, with no clear D. Per germline, CDR1 KGHSH and CDR2 LQKENI. V lost 2 bases and J 4 bases, leaving 17 bases between the germline ends. CDR3 length equals 16 residues. CDR3 in DNA: TGTGCCAGCTCACCAGCGGCAGCCGACTTGGCCTATGGCTACACCTTC. As protein: CASSPAAADLAYGYTF.

This sequence joins TRBV6-4 and TRBJ2-1, with 9 nucleotides matching TRBD2. The germline V gene has CDR1 MRHNA and CDR2 SNTAGT. The CDR3 spans 14 residues. Germline trimming cut 5 bases from V and 5 bases from J; bases unmatched to any gene: 4. The CDR3 DNA is TGTGCCAGCAGTATACTAGCGGGTAACAATGAGCAGTTCTTC. Translating it yields CASSILAGNNEQFF.

In this sample, this clone turned up once. V and J are TRBV6-1 and TRBJ1-3, with D perhaps TRBD1 (6 bases). The germline V and J ends were trimmed by 3 bases and 3 bases, with 18 bases remaining between them. The CDR3 runs to 17 residues. CDR1 and CDR2 (germline): MNHNS, SASEGT. The CDR3 protein is CASSELPGTRGGNTIYF. Written as DNA, the CDR3 is TGTGCCAGCAGTGAGCTTCCCGGGACAAGAGGTGGAAACACCATATATTTT.

This chain links TRBV11-2 with TRBJ2-7, with D possibly TRBD1 on 6 matching bases. This CDR3 contains 16 residues. Germline V gives CDR1 SGHAT, CDR2 FQNNGV. With 4 bases removed from V and 4 bases from J, the gap between germline ends came to 20 bases. The CDR3 DNA reads as TGTGCCAGCAGCTCACACCGGGTACAGGGTGATTACGAGCAGTACTTC. It encodes CASSSHRVQGDYEQYF.

The chain has TRBV7-8 and TRBJ1-6, with D perhaps matching TRBD1 (5 bases). In germline, CDR1 is SGHVS, CDR2 FQNEAQ. The CDR3 is 18 residues long. Trimming cost V 3 bases and J 6 bases, with 21 bases left between them. The CDR3 reads CASSLPPGQGEGNSPLHF. CDR3 nucleotides: TGTGCCAGCAGCTTGCCCCCCGGCCAGGGAGAGGGTAATTCACCCCTCCACTTT.

The chain joins TRBV15 to TRBJ1-1; 8 bases are a match to TRBD1. V lost 5 bases, J lost 3 bases, and 8 bases stayed unmatched. Germline lookup yields CDR1 LNHNV and CDR2 YYDKDF (reference sequence). The CDR3 consists of 15 residues. The CDR3 bases are TGTGCCACCAGCGGCGGACAGGGCTGGGACACTGAAGCTTTCTTT. Its protein is CATSGGQGWDTEAFF.

The chain has TRBV7-8 and TRBJ2-7; 9 positions agree with TRBD1. The junction had 2 bases not matched to a gene; V was cut back by 2 bases and J by 0 bases. The V gene's germline CDR1 is SGHVS and CDR2 FQNEAQ. CDR3 size: 15 residues. CDR3 in DNA: TGTGCCAGCAGCTTATCGACAGGGGGCTCCTACGAGCAGTACTTC. It specifies CASSLSTGGSYEQYF. Full variable domain (missing parts from reference TRBV7-8 and TRBJ2-7): GAGVSQSPRYKVAKRGQDVALRCDPISGHVSLFWYQQALGQGPEFLTYFQNEAQLDKSGLPSDRFFAERPEGSVSTLKIQRTQQEDSAVYLCASSLSTGGSYEQYFGPGTRLTVT.